This T cell receptor (beta chain) is from a study of blood T cell repertoires in COVID-19. Germline trimming cut 1 base from V and 2 bases from J; bases unmatched to any gene: 7. CDR1 SGHAT and CDR2 FQNNGV come from the germline V gene. The CDR3 totals 16 residues. Original data processing: Scientists estimated how many nucleated cells there were by amplifying reference gene primers. Generated by immunoSEQ multiplex PCR, the TCRdb table keeps only in-frame clones and is missing some. That table is the source of V, J and clone size, and D and trimming were worked out from the DNA. The table shows approximately 35,000 clones, with almost 90% occurring only once.

The sequence came from a human donor in a cohort sampled during active COVID-19. The material sequenced was peripheral blood. This chain joins TRBV11-2 and TRBJ2-7; 8 bases map to TRBD2. DNA for the CDR3: TGTGCCAGCAGCTTAGCGGGGGGGGTGACCGCCTACGAGCAGTACTTC. It encodes CASSLAGGVTAYEQYF.